This T cell receptor (beta chain) was sequenced during a study of regulatory T cells in long-lasting Graves disease. Researchers made TCR beta libraries by using iRepertoire HTBI primers and running Arm-PCR on CDR3 regions. TCRdb itself ran the multiplex PCR reads through MiXCR, one entry per CDR3 protein. The table includes almost 350,000 distinct CDR3 sequences, around a fifth detected once. The time point here: persistent/refractory GD, antithyroid drugs over 5 years with positive TRAb. Isolated PBMC RNA provided the starting material for the TCR library. With 5 bases removed from V and 1 base from J, the gap between germline ends came to 12 bases. From germline, CDR1 is SGHDN and CDR2 FVKESK. The length of the CDR3 is 15 residues.

The specimen comprised peripheral blood mononuclear cells (PBMCs), sampled when the disease was refractory, from a patient treated with antithyroid drugs. The genes are TRBV14 and TRBJ2-1; no reliable D call. The TCR sequence derives from a female donor with Graves disease. The DNA for the CDR3 is TGTGCCAGCAGCGACATCAGCGAGTCCTACAATGAGCAGTTCTTC. This encodes CASSDISESYNEQFF.